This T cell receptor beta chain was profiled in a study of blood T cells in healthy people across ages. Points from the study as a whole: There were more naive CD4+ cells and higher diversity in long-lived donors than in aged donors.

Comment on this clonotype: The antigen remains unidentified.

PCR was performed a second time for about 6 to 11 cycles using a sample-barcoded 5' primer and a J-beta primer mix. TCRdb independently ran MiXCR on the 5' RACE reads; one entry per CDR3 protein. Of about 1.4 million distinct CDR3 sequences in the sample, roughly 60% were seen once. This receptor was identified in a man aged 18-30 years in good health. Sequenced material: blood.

The CDR3 DNA is TGTGCCAGCAGCCAAGATTGGGAAGGTCCCGTTGGCACAGATACGCAGTATTTT. Residues: CASSQDWEGPVGTDTQYF. The gene calls are TRBV3-1 and TRBJ2-3; no definite D call. Germline V gene data show CDR1 as LGHDT and CDR2 as YNNKEL (reference sequence). CDR3 size: 18 residues. Trimming removed 0 bases from V and 1 base from J, with 17 bases in between.